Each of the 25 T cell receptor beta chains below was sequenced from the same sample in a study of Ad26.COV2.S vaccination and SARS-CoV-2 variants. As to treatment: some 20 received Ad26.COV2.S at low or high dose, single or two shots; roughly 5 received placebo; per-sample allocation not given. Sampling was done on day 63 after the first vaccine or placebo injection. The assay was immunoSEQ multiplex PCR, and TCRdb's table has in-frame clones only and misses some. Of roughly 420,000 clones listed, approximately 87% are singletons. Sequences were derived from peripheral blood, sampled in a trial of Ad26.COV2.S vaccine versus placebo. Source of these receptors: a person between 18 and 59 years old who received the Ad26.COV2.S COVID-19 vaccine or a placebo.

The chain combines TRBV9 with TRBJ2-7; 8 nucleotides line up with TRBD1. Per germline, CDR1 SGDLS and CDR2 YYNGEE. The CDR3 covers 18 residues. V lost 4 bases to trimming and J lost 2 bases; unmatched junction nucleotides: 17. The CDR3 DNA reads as TGTGCCAGCAGCCCCAGTAGTAGTCGGACAGGGAGGACCTACGAGCAGTACTTC. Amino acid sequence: CASSPSSSRTGRTYEQYF.

CDR3 residues: CASSLISYNEQFF. The CDR3 DNA is TGTGCCAGCAGCTTAATCAGTTACAATGAGCAGTTCTTC. J is TRBJ2-1 and V is TRBV5-5; D gene unclear. This CDR3 contains 13 residues. The germline V gene encodes CDR1 SGHKS and CDR2 YYEKEE (reference sequence). Deletions cut 2 bases from V and 4 bases from J, with 7 bases between.

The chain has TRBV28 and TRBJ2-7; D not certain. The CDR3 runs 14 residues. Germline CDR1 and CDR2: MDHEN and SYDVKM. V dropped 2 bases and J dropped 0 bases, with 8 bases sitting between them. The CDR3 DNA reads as TGTGCCAGCAGTTTAGGAAGGACCTCCTACGAGCAGTACTTC. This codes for CASSLGRTSYEQYF. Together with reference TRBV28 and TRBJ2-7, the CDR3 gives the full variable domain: DVKVTQSSRYLVKRTGEKVFLECVQDMDHENMFWYRQDPGLGLRLIYFSYDVKMKEKGDIPEGYSVSREKKERFSLILESASTNQTSMYLCASSLGRTSYEQYFGPGTRLTVT.

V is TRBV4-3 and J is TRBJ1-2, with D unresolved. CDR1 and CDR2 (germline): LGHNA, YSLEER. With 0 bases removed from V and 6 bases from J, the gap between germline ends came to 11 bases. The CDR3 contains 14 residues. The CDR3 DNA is TGCGCCAGCAGCCAAGACTCCCGGGCGGATGGCTACACCTTC. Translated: CASSQDSRADGYTF.

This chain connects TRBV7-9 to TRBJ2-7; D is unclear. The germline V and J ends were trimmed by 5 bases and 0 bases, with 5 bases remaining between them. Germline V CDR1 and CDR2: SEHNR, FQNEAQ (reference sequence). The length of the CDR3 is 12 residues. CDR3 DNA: TGTGCCAGCAGCCCACACTCCTACGAGCAGTACTTC. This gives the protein CASSPHSYEQYF.

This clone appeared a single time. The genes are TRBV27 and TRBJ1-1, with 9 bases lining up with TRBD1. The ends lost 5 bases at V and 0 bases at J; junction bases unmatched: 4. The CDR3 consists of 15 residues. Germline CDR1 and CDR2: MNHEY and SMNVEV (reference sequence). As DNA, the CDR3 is TGTGCCAGCAGTCAGGGACAGGGTCTGAACACTGAAGCTTTCTTT. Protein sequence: CASSQGQGLNTEAFF.

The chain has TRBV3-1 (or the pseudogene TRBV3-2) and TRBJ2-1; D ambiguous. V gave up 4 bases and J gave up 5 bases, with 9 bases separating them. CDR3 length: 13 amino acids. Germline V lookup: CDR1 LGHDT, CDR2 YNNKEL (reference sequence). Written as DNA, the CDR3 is TGTGCCAGCAGCCCCCTTGCACACAATGAGCAGTTCTTC. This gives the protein CASSPLAHNEQFF.

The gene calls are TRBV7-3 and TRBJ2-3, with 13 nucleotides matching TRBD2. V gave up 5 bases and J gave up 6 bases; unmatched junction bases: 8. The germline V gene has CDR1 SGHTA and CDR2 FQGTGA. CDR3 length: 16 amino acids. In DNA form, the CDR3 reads TGTGCCAGCAGCCCGACTAGCGGGGGGAGATTTGATACGCAGTATTTT. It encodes CASSPTSGGRFDTQYF.

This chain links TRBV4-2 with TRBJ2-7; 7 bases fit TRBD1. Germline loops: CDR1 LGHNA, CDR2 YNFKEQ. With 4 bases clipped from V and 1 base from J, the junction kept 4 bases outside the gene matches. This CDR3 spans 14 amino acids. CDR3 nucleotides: TGTGCCAGCAGCCTGAGACAGGGATCCTACGAGCAGTACTTC. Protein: CASSLRQGSYEQYF.

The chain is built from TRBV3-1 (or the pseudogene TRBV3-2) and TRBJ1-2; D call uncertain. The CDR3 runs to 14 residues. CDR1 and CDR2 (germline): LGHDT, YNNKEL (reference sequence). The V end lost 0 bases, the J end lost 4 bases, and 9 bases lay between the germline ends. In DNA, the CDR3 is TGTGCCAGCAGCCAAGATAGAGTCGCCTATGGCTACACCTTC. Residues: CASSQDRVAYGYTF.

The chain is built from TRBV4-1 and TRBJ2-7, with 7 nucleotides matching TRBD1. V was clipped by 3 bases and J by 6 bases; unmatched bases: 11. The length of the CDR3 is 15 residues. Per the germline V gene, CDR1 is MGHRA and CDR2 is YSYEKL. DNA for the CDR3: TGCGCCAGCAGCCAGATGACAGGGTGGGCCGGCGAGCAGTACTTC. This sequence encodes CASSQMTGWAGEQYF.

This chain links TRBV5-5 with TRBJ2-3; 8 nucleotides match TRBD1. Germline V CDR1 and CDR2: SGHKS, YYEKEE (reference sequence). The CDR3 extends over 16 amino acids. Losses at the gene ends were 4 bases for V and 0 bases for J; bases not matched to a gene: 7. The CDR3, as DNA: TGTGCCAGCAGCCGCCCACAGGGGGTTAGCACAGATACGCAGTATTTT. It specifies CASSRPQGVSTDTQYF.

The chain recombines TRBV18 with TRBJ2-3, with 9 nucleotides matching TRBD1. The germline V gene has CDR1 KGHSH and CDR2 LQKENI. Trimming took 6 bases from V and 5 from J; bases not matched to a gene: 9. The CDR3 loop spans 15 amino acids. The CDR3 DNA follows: TGTGCCAGCTCGGAAGCGGACAGGGGTGAAGATACGCAGTATTTT. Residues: CASSEADRGEDTQYF.

CDR3 coding DNA: TGTGCCAGCAGCTTGTCCCGCCAGGGACGAGGAAACACCATATATTTT. Protein sequence: CASSLSRQGRGNTIYF. V and J are TRBV5-4 and TRBJ1-3; D may be TRBD1 (5 bases). The V gene's germline CDR1 is SGHNT and CDR2 YYREEE (reference sequence). CDR3 size: 16 residues. Trimming left V 1 base short and J 4 bases short, with 15 bases between. Combining the CDR3 with reference TRBV5-4 and TRBJ1-3 gives the whole variable domain ETGVTQSPTHLIKTRGQQVTLRCSSQSGHNTVSWYQQALGQGPQFIFQYYREEENGRGNFPPRFSGLQFPNYSSELNVNALELDDSALYLCASSLSRQGRGNTIYFGEGSWLTVV.

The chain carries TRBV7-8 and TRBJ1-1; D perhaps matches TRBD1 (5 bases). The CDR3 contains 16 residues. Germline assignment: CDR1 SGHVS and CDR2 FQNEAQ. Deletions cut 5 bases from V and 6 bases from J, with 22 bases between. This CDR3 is CASSPFTGSLAPEAFF. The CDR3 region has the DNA TGTGCCAGCAGCCCATTCACAGGCAGCCTGGCCCCTGAAGCTTTCTTT.

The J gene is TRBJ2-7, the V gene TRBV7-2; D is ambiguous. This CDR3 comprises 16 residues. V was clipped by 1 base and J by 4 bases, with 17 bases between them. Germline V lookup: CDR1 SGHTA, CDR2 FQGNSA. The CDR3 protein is CASSLDLGNKGYEQYF. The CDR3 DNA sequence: TGTGCCAGCAGCTTAGATTTGGGGAACAAAGGTTACGAGCAGTACTTC. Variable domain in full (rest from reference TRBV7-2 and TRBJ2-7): GAGVSQSPSNKVTEKGKDVELRCDPISGHTALYWYRQSLGQGLEFLIYFQGNSAPDKSGLPSDRFSAERTGGSVSTLTIQRTQQEDSAVYLCASSLDLGNKGYEQYFGPGTRLTVT.

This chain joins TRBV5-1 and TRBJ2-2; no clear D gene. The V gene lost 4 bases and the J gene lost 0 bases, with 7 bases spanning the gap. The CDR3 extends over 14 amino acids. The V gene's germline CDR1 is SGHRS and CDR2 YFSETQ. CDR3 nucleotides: TGCGCCAGCAGCCCGGTTCCGAACACCGGGGAGCTGTTTTTT. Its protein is CASSPVPNTGELFF.

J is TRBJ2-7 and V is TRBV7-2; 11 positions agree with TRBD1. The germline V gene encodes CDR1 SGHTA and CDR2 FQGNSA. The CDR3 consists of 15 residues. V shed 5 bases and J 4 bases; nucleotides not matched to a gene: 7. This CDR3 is CASSDRGQGGYEQYF. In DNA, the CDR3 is TGTGCCAGCAGCGACCGGGGACAGGGGGGGTACGAGCAGTACTTC.

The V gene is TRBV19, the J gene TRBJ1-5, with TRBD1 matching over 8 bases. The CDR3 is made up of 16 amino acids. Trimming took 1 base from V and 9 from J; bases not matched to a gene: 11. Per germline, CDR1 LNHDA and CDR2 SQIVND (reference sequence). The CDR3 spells CASSIGRDRPSGPQHF. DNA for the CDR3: TGTGCCAGTAGTATAGGCCGGGACAGGCCGAGTGGGCCCCAGCATTTT.

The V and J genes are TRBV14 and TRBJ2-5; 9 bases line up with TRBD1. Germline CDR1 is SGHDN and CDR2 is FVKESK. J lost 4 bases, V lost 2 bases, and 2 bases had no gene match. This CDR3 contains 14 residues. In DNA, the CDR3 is TGTGCCAGCAGCCAAACAGGGGGCAGAGAGACCCAGTACTTC. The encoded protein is CASSQTGGRETQYF.

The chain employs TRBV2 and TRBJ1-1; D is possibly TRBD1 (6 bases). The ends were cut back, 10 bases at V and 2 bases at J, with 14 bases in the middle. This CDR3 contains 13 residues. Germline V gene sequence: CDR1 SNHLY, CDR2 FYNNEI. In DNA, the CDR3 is TGTGCCACCACGACAGGTTATAACACTGAAGCTTTCTTT. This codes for CATTTGYNTEAFF.

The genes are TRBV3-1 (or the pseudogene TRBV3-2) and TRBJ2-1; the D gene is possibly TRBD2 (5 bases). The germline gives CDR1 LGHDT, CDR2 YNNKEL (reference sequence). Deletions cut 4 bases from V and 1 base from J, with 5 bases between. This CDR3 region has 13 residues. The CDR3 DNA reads TGTGCCAGCAGCCCGGGATCCTACAATGAGCAGTTCTTC. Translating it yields CASSPGSYNEQFF.

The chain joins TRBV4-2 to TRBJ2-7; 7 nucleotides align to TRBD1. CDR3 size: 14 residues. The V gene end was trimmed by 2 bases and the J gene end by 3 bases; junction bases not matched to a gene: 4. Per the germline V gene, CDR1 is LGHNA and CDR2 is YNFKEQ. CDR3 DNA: TGTGCCAGCAGCCAATCCGGGACAGACTACGAGCAGTACTTC. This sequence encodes CASSQSGTDYEQYF.

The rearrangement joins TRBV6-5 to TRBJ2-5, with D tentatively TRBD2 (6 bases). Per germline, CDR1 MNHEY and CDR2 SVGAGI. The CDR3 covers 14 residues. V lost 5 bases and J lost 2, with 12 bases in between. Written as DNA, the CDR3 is TGTGCCAGCAGTACCCCAGGGAGGCAAGAGACCCAGTACTTC. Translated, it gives CASSTPGRQETQYF.

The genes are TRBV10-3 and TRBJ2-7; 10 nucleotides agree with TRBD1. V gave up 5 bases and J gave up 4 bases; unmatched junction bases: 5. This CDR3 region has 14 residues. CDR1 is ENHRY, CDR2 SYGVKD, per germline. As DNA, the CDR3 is TGTGCCATCAGTCTACCGGGACAGGGGTACGAGCAGTACTTC. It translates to CAISLPGQGYEQYF.